Shown below are 10 T cell receptor beta chains from a single sample sequenced in a study of molecular identifiers for immune sequencing clone quantification. TCRdb reprocessed the PCR reads via MiXCR and lists one record per CDR3 protein. The sample yields tens of thousands of distinct CDR3 sequences, around 18% seen once. The sequencing input was naive CD8+ T cells from blood, with Jurkat cell RNA spiked in. Specified subset: FACS-sorted CD8+CD4-CCR7+CD45RA+ naive T cells. These receptors came from a human donor in good health. Some libraries in this study had Jurkat cell RNA spiked in.

This clonotype was found many times. The chain employs TRBV20-1 and TRBJ2-5; 9 bases map to TRBD2. The CDR3 has 15 amino acids. Losses at the gene ends were 0 bases for V and 1 base for J; bases not matched to a gene: 3. Germline values: CDR1 DFQATT, CDR2 SNEGSKA (reference sequence). The CDR3 sequence is CSARDQGLAQETQYF. Here the CDR3 DNA reads TGCAGTGCTAGAGATCAGGGACTAGCCCAAGAGACCCAGTACTTC.

In the case of this clonotype: Possible read error: a much larger clone is one base away. The chain employs TRBV24-1 and TRBJ2-2, with 9 bases that match TRBD2. Per the germline V gene, CDR1 is KGHDR and CDR2 is SFDVKD. This CDR3 spans 15 amino acids. The CDR3 spells CAASALSGSSGELFF. The CDR3 DNA reads as TGTGCCGCCAGTGCCCTTAGCGGGAGCTCCGGGGAGCTGTTTTTT.

The V gene is TRBV28, the J gene TRBJ2-3; maybe TRBD2 (5 bases). This CDR3 contains 15 residues. Per the germline V gene, CDR1 is MDHEN and CDR2 is SYDVKM. Trimming stripped 4 bases from V and 2 bases from J, with 13 bases between. CDR3 sequence (DNA): TGTGCCAGCAGTTCAATCGGACTCCTCACAGATACGCAGTATTTT. Translation: CASSSIGLLTDTQYF.

This clonotype was seen ten or more times. The rearrangement links TRBV6-1 to TRBJ2-1, with D possibly matching TRBD2 (5 bases). Germline CDR1 is MNHNS and CDR2 is SASEGT. With 11 bases removed from V and 8 bases from J, the gap between germline ends came to 28 bases. This CDR3 has 16 residues. CDR3 region: CACHPGEGEVGDEQFF. CDR3 in DNA: TGTGCCTGTCACCCAGGAGAGGGAGAGGTTGGCGATGAGCAGTTCTTC.

With regard to this clonotype: A much larger clone lies one base from this, so it may be a read error. The gene calls are TRBV6-1 and TRBJ1-6; D not certain. The germline V gene encodes CDR1 MNHNS and CDR2 SASEGT. V was clipped by 5 bases and J by 8 bases, with 13 bases between them. CDR3 size: 14 residues. The CDR3 DNA follows: TGTGCCAGCAGTTTTCGGGGAGCTTATTCACCCCTCCACTTT. Amino acids: CASSFRGAYSPLHF.

This chain joins TRBV7-8 and TRBJ2-1; 7 bases are shared with TRBD2. The CDR3 is made up of 14 amino acids. The trim removed 5 bases at V and 8 bases at J, leaving 9 bases unmatched. Germline V gene lookup returns CDR1 SGHVS and CDR2 FQNEAQ. CDR3 in amino acids: CASSPGGGPDEQFF. The CDR3 DNA follows: TGTGCCAGCAGCCCCGGGGGAGGGCCCGATGAGCAGTTCTTC.

This clonotype occurred many times. CDR3 region: CASSSGLAGVGTDTQYF. CDR3 coding DNA: TGTGCCAGCAGCTCCGGACTAGCGGGGGTGGGTACAGATACGCAGTATTTT. This chain joins TRBV7-9 and TRBJ2-3; 13 bases are a match to TRBD2. The germline CDR1 and CDR2 sequences are SEHNR and FQNEAQ (reference sequence). The CDR3 runs to 17 residues. Losses at the gene ends were 4 bases for V and 3 bases for J; bases not matched to a gene: 7.

This clonotype was picked up one time. A much larger clone lies one base from this, so it may be a read error. The chain uses TRBV27 and TRBJ1-1; unclear D gene. The germline V gene has CDR1 MNHEY and CDR2 SMNVEV (reference sequence). The CDR3 sequence is 14 residues long. CDR3 amino acids: CASSVGLMNTEVFF. The CDR3 DNA sequence: TGTGCCAGCAGTGTCGGGCTCATGAACACTGAAGTTTTCTTT.

This clonotype has ten or more counts. The chain carries TRBV6-5 and TRBJ2-7; D is possibly TRBD1 or TRBD2 (5 bases each). CDR3 length: 15 amino acids. Between the trimmed V and J ends, which lost 1 base and 0 bases, there was a span of 10 bases. CDR1 and CDR2 (germline): MNHEY, SVGAGI. Here the CDR3 DNA reads TGTGCCAGCAGTTACTACGGGACCCTCTCCTACGAGCAGTACTTC. It encodes CASSYYGTLSYEQYF.

Points on this clonotype: A read error may explain this, as a much larger clone is one base away. The V and J genes are TRBV6-1 and TRBJ1-1; no clear D. Trimming pared 2 bases from V and 12 bases from J, leaving 13 bases between. CDR3 length: 12 residues. Germline loops: CDR1 MNHNS, CDR2 SASEGT. The CDR3 loop reads CASSEIGGIPFF. CDR3 coding DNA: TGTGCCAGCAGTGAAATAGGAGGTATACCTTTCTTT.